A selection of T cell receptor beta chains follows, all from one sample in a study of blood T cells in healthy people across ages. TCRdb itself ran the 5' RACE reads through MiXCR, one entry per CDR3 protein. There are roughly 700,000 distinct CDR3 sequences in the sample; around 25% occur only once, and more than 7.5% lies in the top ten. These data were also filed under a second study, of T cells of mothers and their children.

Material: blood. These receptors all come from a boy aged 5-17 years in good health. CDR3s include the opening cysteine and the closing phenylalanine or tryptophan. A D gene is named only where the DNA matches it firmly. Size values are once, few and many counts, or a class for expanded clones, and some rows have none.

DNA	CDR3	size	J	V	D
TGTGCCAGCAGCTTGGACAGAGAGCAGTTCTTC	CASSLDREQFF	many	TRBJ2-1	TRBV12-3/TRBV12-4	.
TGTGCCAGCAGTACCACAGATACGCAGTATTTT	CASSTTDTQYF	many	TRBJ2-3	TRBV6-2/TRBV6-3	.
TGTGCCAGCACTGGGCGGACTACCTTAGCCAAAAACATTCAGTACTTC	CASTGRTTLAKNIQYF	.	TRBJ2-4	TRBV6-2/TRBV6-3	.
TGCGCCAGCAGCCCTTGGCGGGGGGCCGAGAATGAGCAGTTCTTC	CASSPWRGAENEQFF	.	TRBJ2-1	TRBV4-3	TRBD2
TGCAGCGTCTTGGGACTAGCGGGAGGAGAGACCCAGTACTTC	CSVLGLAGGETQYF	few	TRBJ2-5	TRBV29-1	TRBD2
TGCAGTGCTAGAGATGATGTGAGCACAGATACGCAGTATTTT	CSARDDVSTDTQYF	few	TRBJ2-3	TRBV20-1	.
TGCGCCAGCAGCCAAGCCGAGGGGTGGAATGAAAAACTGTTTTTT	CASSQAEGWNEKLFF	few	TRBJ1-4	TRBV4-3	.
TGCGCCAGCAGGAAGGGGGACCCCTACAATGAGCAGTTCTTC	CASRKGDPYNEQFF	few	TRBJ2-1	TRBV4-1	.
TGTGCCAGCAGCCAAGATAGTCTCGACGAGCAGTACTTC	CASSQDSLDEQYF	few	TRBJ2-7	TRBV4-2	.
TGCAGCGTGTTTACACAGGGGAGGTGGACTGAAGCTTTCTTT	CSVFTQGRWTEAFF	.	TRBJ1-1	TRBV29-1	TRBD1
TGTGCCAGCAGCTCCGACGGACTAGCGGAATCCTACAATGAGCAGTTCTTC	CASSSDGLAESYNEQFF	few	TRBJ2-1	TRBV11-1	TRBD2
TGCAGTGCCACTCGGACTAGCGTCTCCGAGCAGTACTTC	CSATRTSVSEQYF	many	TRBJ2-7	TRBV20-1	TRBD2
TGTGCCAGCAGTCGCCAGTACGAGCAGTACTTC	CASSRQYEQYF	.	TRBJ2-7	TRBV12-3/TRBV12-4	.
TGCGCCAGCAGCCAAGTTTTAGAATTGGGGGCAGACCCCTACGAGCAGTACTTC	CASSQVLELGADPYEQYF	few	TRBJ2-7	TRBV4-1	.
TGCGCCAGCAGCACTGGAAATTACGAAAAACTGTTTTTT	CASSTGNYEKLFF	few	TRBJ1-4	TRBV5-1	.
TGTGCCAGCAGCTTGGACCCCTTCAACTCTGGAAACACCATATATTTT	CASSLDPFNSGNTIYF	few	TRBJ1-3	TRBV7-8	.
TGTGCCAGCAGTTACTCGACCTTCGGACAGGTGGAGCAGTACTTC	CASSYSTFGQVEQYF	.	TRBJ2-7	TRBV6-2/TRBV6-3	TRBD1
TGTGCCAGCATTCCGGGACTAGCGGGACCTTACGAGCAGTACTTC	CASIPGLAGPYEQYF	.	TRBJ2-7	TRBV2	TRBD2
TGCAGTGCTAGAACCAAAGCAGGGTACGAGCAGTACTTC	CSARTKAGYEQYF	few	TRBJ2-7	TRBV20-1	.
TGTGCCAGCAGCTTAGGGTACCAGTCTAATGAAAAACTGTTTTTT	CASSLGYQSNEKLFF	few	TRBJ1-4	TRBV11-2	.
TGTGCCAGCAGCCAACCACGTGGAGAGCCAGGGACCCAGTACTTC	CASSQPRGEPGTQYF	.	TRBJ2-5	TRBV6-5	.
TGTGCCAGCGGGCGCTTGGGGACAGGCGCCTCTGGGGCCAACGTCCTGACTTTC	CASGRLGTGASGANVLTF	few	TRBJ2-6	TRBV28	TRBD1
TGCGCCAGCAGCCTAGGCAGGCTTTATGAGCAGTTCTTC	CASSLGRLYEQFF	few	TRBJ2-1	TRBV4-1	.
TGTGCCAGCAGCTTCGCAGGGGGAAACATTCAGTACTTC	CASSFAGGNIQYF	few	TRBJ2-4	TRBV5-4	TRBD1
TGTGCCAGCAGCTTAGGGGGCAAGTTCTACGAGCAGTACTTC	CASSLGGKFYEQYF	.	TRBJ2-7	TRBV7-8	.
TGCAGCGTCCCAGGGAAGGACAGTACCAATAGCAACTATGGCTACACCTTC	CSVPGKDSTNSNYGYTF	.	TRBJ1-2	TRBV29-1	.
TGTGCCAGCAGCTCCCAGGGAAGGTCCGAGCAGTTCTTC	CASSSQGRSEQFF	.	TRBJ2-1	TRBV7-8	.